The present T cell receptor (beta chain) was sequenced within a study of blood T cell repertoires in COVID-19. Study context: From the United States, Italy and Spain came samples of acute and convalescent COVID-19.

The CDR3 is 16 residues long. V was clipped by 3 bases and J by 4 bases; unmatched bases: 9. The V gene's germline CDR1 is KGHSH and CDR2 LQKENI. Authors' methods: Estimated nucleated cell counts came from reference gene primer amplification. Here immunoSEQ multiplex PCR was the method, and the copy in TCRdb shows in-frame clones only, minus some. For V, J and clone size, that table is used; D and trimming come from the DNA. The data show 200,000 to 250,000 clones, around 83% seen once. The chain combines TRBV18 with TRBJ1-3; 7 nucleotides agree with TRBD1. This sequence was found in a middle-aged woman who had recovered from COVID-19. The sample consisted of peripheral blood. In DNA, the CDR3 is TGTGCCAGCTCACCCCAGGAGGGGGCGCCAGGAAACACCATATATTTT. It encodes CASSPQEGAPGNTIYF.